Listed below are T cell receptor beta chains from one sample, sequenced in a study of blood T cell repertoires in COVID-19. Data came from immunoSEQ multiplex PCR; TCRdb stores just in-frame clones and leaves some out. The sample has 200,000 or so clones, around 90% seen once. Source material: PBMCs or T cells enriched from blood (not recorded which). All receptors derive from a man aged 30 to 39 in a cohort exposed to, infected with or recovered from COVID-19 (not recorded which). The CDR3 runs from the conserved cysteine through the conserved F or W. The order of the fields is clone size, D gene, V gene, J gene, CDR3 protein, CDR3 DNA. D genes are given only for firm matches. Only some rows state a clone size, as once, few, many or a class for expanded clones.

>few|TRBD2|TRBV7-7|TRBJ2-5
CASSLEPSGKETQYF
TGTGCTAGCAGCTTAGAGCCTAGCGGAAAAGAGACCCAGTACTTC
>NA|NA|TRBV28|TRBJ2-7
CAIVQQGGRGEQYF
TGTGCCATCGTACAACAGGGCGGGAGAGGCGAGCAGTACTTC
>NA|NA|TRBV7-6|TRBJ1-4
CASSPIRGPNEKLFF
TGTGCCAGCAGCCCCATTAGGGGCCCTAATGAAAAACTGTTTTTT
>NA|TRBD2|TRBV7-9|TRBJ2-3
CASSLGTSGRTDTQYF
TGTGCCAGCAGCCTTGGGACTAGCGGGAGAACAGATACGCAGTATTTT
>NA|NA|TRBV4-3|TRBJ1-4
CASSHEGVATNEKLFF
TGCGCCAGCAGCCATGAAGGGGTTGCAACTAATGAAAAACTGTTTTTT
>NA|TRBD2|TRBV4-2|TRBJ2-3
CASSQELAGGPITDTQYF
TGTGCCAGCAGCCAAGAGTTAGCGGGAGGGCCGATAACAGATACGCAGTATTTT
>NA|NA|TRBV5-1|TRBJ1-2
CASMPGQGPNYGYTF
TGCGCCAGCATGCCAGGTCAGGGGCCCAACTATGGCTACACCTTC
>NA|NA|TRBV7-3|TRBJ2-7
CASSLSGWNEQYF
TGTGCCAGCAGCTTATCAGGCTGGAACGAGCAGTACTTC
>once|TRBD1|TRBV9|TRBJ2-2
CASSIGQGAGELFF
TGTGCCAGCAGCATCGGACAGGGGGCAGGGGAGCTGTTTTTT
>NA|NA|TRBV28|TRBJ1-2
CASSFQGDYGYTF
TGTGCCAGCAGTTTTCAAGGGGACTATGGCTACACCTTC
>NA|TRBD1|TRBV5-1|TRBJ2-6
CASSLVRDRDPGANVLTF
TGCGCCAGCAGCTTGGTCCGGGACAGGGACCCTGGGGCCAACGTCCTGACTTTC
>NA|TRBD1|TRBV15|TRBJ1-1
CATSGGTANTEAFF
TGTGCCACCAGCGGCGGGACAGCGAACACTGAAGCTTTCTTT
>NA|NA|TRBV27|TRBJ2-7
CASSPEGPAYGQYF
TGTGCCAGCAGTCCGGAGGGGCCGGCCTACGGGCAGTACTTC
>NA|NA|TRBV10-3|TRBJ2-7
CAISEERAYEQYF
TGTGCCATCAGTGAAGAGCGGGCCTACGAGCAGTACTTC
>NA|TRBD1|TRBV19|TRBJ1-2
CASSRGRDRVSNGYTF
TGTGCCAGTAGCAGAGGAAGGGACAGGGTTTCGAATGGCTACACCTTC
>NA|NA|TRBV19|TRBJ2-3
CASSLSAGLTDTQYF
TGTGCCAGTAGTCTATCAGCGGGTCTCACAGATACGCAGTATTTT
>NA|TRBD2|TRBV9|TRBJ2-3
CASSVGLAGAMIGTDTQYF
TGTGCCAGCAGCGTAGGTCTAGCGGGAGCAATGATAGGCACAGATACGCAGTATTTT
>NA|TRBD1|TRBV5-1|TRBJ2-1
CASSRDRGIRFF
TGCGCCAGCAGCCGGGACAGGGGGATACGGTTCTTC
>NA|TRBD1|TRBV7-2|TRBJ1-1
CASSTTGPGQGTGEAFF
TGTGCCAGCAGCACCACAGGTCCGGGACAGGGTACTGGGGAAGCTTTCTTT
>NA|NA|TRBV18|TRBJ1-4
CASSPLQGNEKLFF
TGTGCCAGCTCACCACTACAGGGAAATGAAAAACTGTTTTTT
>once|TRBD1|TRBV9|TRBJ1-1
CASSSHGQGATEAFF
TGTGCCAGCAGCTCACATGGACAGGGGGCCACTGAAGCTTTCTTT
>NA|TRBD2|TRBV6-2/TRBV6-3|TRBJ2-3
CASSYGLTSGSTDTQYF
TGTGCCAGCAGTTACGGACTTACTAGCGGGAGCACAGATACGCAGTATTTT
>NA|TRBD1|TRBV4-2|TRBJ1-1
CASSQSRATGDTEAFF
TGTGCCAGCAGCCAATCCCGGGCGACAGGGGACACTGAAGCTTTCTTT
>NA|TRBD2|TRBV2|TRBJ2-3
CASSELAGGRDTQYF
TGTGCCAGCAGTGAACTAGCGGGAGGAAGAGATACGCAGTATTTT
>NA|NA|TRBV5-6|TRBJ1-2
CASSLGRRQGGYTF
TGTGCCAGCAGCTTGGGACGGCGGCAGGGTGGCTACACCTTC
>few|TRBD1|TRBV7-9|TRBJ2-7
CASSEEGGATLEQYF
TGTGCCAGCAGCGAAGAAGGGGGCGCGACCCTCGAGCAGTACTTC
>NA|NA|TRBV18|TRBJ2-2
CASSPLAIGETGELFF
TGTGCCAGCTCACCACTTGCCATCGGGGAGACCGGGGAGCTGTTTTTT
>NA|NA|TRBV11-2|TRBJ2-1
CASSLNGELAYNEQFF
TGTGCCAGCAGCTTGAATGGTGAACTAGCATACAATGAGCAGTTCTTC
>NA|TRBD1|TRBV19|TRBJ1-1
CASTLGQGAGKTEAFF
TGTGCCAGTACCCTCGGACAGGGGGCAGGTAAGACTGAAGCTTTCTTT
>NA|NA|TRBV15|TRBJ1-3
CATSRDASQGTGNTIYF
TGTGCCACCAGCAGAGATGCCTCTCAGGGTACTGGAAACACCATATATTTT
>NA|NA|TRBV2|TRBJ1-1
CASSEGQTSNTEAFF
TGTGCCAGCAGTGAAGGACAGACGTCGAACACTGAAGCTTTCTTT
>NA|NA|TRBV28|TRBJ1-4
CASSLGRTGLAAEKLFF
TGTGCCAGCAGTTTAGGCAGGACTGGGCTCGCAGCTGAAAAACTGTTTTTT
>NA|TRBD1|TRBV5-1|TRBJ2-7
CASKGEFGTGGGPYEQYF
TGCGCCAGCAAAGGGGAGTTTGGGACAGGGGGCGGACCCTACGAGCAGTACTTC
>NA|TRBD2|TRBV6-5|TRBJ2-7
CASSSGRGYEQYF
TGTGCCAGCAGTAGCGGGAGGGGCTACGAGCAGTACTTC
>NA|NA|TRBV5-1|TRBJ2-1
CASRPSPGLEQFF
TGCGCCAGCAGACCCAGCCCAGGTTTAGAGCAGTTCTTC
>NA|TRBD2|TRBV18|TRBJ2-5
CASSPRTSGRTQETQYF
TGTGCCAGCTCACCGCGGACTAGCGGGAGAACCCAAGAGACCCAGTACTTC
>NA|TRBD1|TRBV3-1/TRBV3-2|TRBJ1-4
CASSPKDRAREKLFF
TGTGCCAGCAGCCCCAAGGACAGGGCTAGGGAAAAACTGTTTTTT
>NA|NA|TRBV7-2|TRBJ2-1
CAGSLGGRPNEQFF
TGTGCCGGCAGCTTAGGAGGGCGGCCCAATGAGCAGTTCTTC
>NA|TRBD1|TRBV6-1|TRBJ2-7
CASSDLGQGHEQYF
TGTGCCAGCAGTGACCTTGGACAGGGGCACGAGCAGTACTTC
>NA|TRBD2|TRBV7-8|TRBJ2-3
CASSSGTTGTDTQYF
TGTGCCAGCAGCTCCGGGACTACCGGCACAGATACGCAGTATTTT
>NA|NA|TRBV19|TRBJ1-1
CASILKQGSDGPVNTEAFF
TGTGCCTCCATACTCAAACAGGGTTCCGACGGGCCAGTGAACACTGAAGCTTTCTTT